Given below is one T cell receptor beta chain in context. No antigen is known for it. The sample belongs to a study of shared clonotypes between healthy human individuals. Study-level results: On the whole, naive subsets had larger estimated richness than memory subsets had. The generation probabilities recorded for non-shared clonotypes fell below those of clonotypes shared by all four donors.

Per the germline V gene, CDR1 is KGHSH and CDR2 is LQKENI. V lost 4 bases and J 6 bases, leaving 11 bases between the germline ends. This CDR3 has 13 residues. The authors ran the assay at deep level. This table comes from immunoSEQ multiplex PCR, and its TCRdb copy is limited to in-frame clones, with some not included. Among about 1 million clones, about 75% were seen once, and the ten largest hold 1.5%. The chain carries TRBV18 and TRBJ2-3; D gene uncertain. This sequence originates from a man between 18 and 29 years old in good health. Source material: memory CD4+ T cells sorted from blood. Subset defined: CD45RA-negative fraction. The CDR3 spells CASSLGSRDTQYF. CDR3 coding DNA: TGTGCCAGCTCACTAGGATCCCGTGATACGCAGTATTTT.